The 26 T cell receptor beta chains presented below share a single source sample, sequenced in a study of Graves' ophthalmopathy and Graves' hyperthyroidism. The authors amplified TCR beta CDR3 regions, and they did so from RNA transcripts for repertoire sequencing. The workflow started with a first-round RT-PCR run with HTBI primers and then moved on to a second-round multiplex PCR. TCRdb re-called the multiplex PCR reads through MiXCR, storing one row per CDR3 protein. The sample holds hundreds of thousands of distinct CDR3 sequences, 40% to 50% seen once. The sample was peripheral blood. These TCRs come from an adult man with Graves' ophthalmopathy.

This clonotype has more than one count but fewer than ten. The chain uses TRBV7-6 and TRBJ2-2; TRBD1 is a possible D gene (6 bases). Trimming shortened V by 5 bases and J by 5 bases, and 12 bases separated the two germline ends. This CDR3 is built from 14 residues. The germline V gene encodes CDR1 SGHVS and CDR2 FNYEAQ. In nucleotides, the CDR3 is TGTGCCAGCAGCCCCTCGGGACAAACCGGGGAGCTGTTTTTT. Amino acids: CASSPSGQTGELFF.

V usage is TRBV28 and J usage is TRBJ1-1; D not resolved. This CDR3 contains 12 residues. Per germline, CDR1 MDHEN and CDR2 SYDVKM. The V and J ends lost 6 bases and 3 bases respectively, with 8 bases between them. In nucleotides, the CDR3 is TGTGCCAGCAGGACGGGGTACACTGAAGCTTTCTTT. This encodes CASRTGYTEAFF.

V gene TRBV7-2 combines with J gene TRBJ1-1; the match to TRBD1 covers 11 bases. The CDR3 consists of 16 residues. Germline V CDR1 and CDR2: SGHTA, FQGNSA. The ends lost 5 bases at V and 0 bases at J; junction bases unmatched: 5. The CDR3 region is CASSPWTGGLNTEAFF. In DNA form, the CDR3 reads TGTGCCAGCAGCCCATGGACAGGGGGCTTGAACACTGAAGCTTTCTTT.

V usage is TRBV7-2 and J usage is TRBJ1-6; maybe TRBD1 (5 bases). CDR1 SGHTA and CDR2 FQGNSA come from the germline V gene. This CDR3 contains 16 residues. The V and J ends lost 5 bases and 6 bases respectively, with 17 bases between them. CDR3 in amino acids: CASSQEAGSGNSPLHF. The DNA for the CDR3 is TGTGCCAGCAGCCAAGAGGCAGGGAGCGGTAATTCACCCCTCCACTTT.

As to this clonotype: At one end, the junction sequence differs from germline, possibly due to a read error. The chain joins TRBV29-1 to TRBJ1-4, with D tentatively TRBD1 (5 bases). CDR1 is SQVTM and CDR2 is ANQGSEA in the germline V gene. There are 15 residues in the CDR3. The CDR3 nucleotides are TGCAGCGTGGAAGACCCGGGACGGACTAATGAAAAACTGTTTTTT. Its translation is CSVEDPGRTNEKLFF.

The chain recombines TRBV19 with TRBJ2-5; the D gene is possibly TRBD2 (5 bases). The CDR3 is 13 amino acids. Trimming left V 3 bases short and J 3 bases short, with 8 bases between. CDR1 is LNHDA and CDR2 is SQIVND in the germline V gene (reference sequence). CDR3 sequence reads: CASSILGEETQYF. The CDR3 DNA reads TGTGCCAGTAGTATTCTGGGAGAAGAGACCCAGTACTTC.

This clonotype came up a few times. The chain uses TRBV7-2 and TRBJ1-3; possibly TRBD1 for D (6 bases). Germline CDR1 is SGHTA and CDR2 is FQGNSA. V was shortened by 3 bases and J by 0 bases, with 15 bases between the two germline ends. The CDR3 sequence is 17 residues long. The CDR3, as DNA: TGTGCCAGCAGCTTCAATAGAAGGACAGACTCTGGAAACACCATATATTTT. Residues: CASSFNRRTDSGNTIYF.

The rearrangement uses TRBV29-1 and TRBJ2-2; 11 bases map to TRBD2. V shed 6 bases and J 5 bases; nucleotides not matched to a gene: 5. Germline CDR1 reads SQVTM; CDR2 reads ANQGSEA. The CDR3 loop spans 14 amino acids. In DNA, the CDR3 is TGCAGCGTCACTAGCGGGAGAGGAACCGGGGAGCTGTTTTTT. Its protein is CSVTSGRGTGELFF.

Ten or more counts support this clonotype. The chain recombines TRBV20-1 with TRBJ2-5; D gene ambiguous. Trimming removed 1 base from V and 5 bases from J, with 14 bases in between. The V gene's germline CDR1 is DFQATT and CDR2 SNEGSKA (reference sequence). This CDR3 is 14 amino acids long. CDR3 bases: TGCAGTGCTAGAGGTCCAGTCCGGGTTGAGACCCAGTACTTC. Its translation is CSARGPVRVETQYF.

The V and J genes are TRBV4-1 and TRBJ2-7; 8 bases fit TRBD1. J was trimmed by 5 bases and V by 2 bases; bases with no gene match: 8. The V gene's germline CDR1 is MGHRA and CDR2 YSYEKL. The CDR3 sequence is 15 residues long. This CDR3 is CASSQHQGASNEQYF. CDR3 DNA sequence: TGCGCCAGCAGCCAACACCAGGGGGCAAGCAACGAGCAGTACTTC.

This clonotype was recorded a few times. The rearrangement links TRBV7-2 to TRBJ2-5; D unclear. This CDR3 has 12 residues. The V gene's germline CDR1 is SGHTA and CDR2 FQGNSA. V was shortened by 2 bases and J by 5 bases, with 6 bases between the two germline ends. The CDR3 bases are TGTGCCAGCAGCTTAATTATGGAGACCCAGTACTTC. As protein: CASSLIMETQYF. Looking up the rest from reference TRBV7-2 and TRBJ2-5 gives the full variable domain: GAGVSQSPSNKVTEKGKDVELRCDPISGHTALYWYRQSLGQGLEFLIYFQGNSAPDKSGLPSDRFSAERTGGSVSTLTIQRTQQEDSAVYLCASSLIMETQYFGPGTRLLVL.

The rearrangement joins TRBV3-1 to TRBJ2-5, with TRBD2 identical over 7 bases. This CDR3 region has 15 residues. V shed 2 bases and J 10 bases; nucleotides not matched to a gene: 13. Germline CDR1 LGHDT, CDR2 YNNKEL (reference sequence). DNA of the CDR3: TGTGCCAGCAGCCAATTCCTTGGACTAGATGGAGGCCAGTACTTC. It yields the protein CASSQFLGLDGGQYF.

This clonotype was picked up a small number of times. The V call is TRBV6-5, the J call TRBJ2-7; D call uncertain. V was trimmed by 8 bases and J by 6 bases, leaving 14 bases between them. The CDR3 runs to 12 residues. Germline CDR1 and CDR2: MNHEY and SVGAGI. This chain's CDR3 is CASRSNMVEQYF. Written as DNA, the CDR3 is TGTGCCAGCCGCTCCAATATGGTCGAGCAGTACTTC.

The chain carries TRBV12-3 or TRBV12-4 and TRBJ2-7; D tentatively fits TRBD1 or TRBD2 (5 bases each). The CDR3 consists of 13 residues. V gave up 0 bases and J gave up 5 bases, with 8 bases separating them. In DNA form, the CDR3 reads TGTGCCAGCAGTTTAGCGGGACGTAACGAGCAGTACTTC. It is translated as CASSLAGRNEQYF.

CDR3 loop: CASSQVGQGQETQYF. CDR3 sequence (DNA): TGTGCCAGTAGTCAAGTAGGACAGGGCCAAGAGACCCAGTACTTC. The rearrangement uses TRBV21-1 and TRBJ2-5; the table's D call, TRBD1, was not checked against the DNA. TRBV21-1 is recorded as a pseudogene. The CDR3 totals 15 residues.

The CDR3 region is CASSSGETEAFF. CDR3 bases: TGTGCCAGCAGCTCGGGGGAGACTGAAGCTTTCTTT. The rearrangement joins TRBV7-8 to TRBJ1-1, with a tentative D call TRBD1 (5 bases). The CDR3 runs to 12 residues. V lost 4 bases, J lost 5 bases, and 8 bases lay in between. Germline V lookup: CDR1 SGHVS, CDR2 FQNEAQ.

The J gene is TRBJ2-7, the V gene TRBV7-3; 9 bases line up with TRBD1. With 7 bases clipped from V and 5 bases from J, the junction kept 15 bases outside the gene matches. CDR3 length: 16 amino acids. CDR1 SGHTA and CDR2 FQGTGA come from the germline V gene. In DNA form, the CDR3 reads TGTGCCAGCACCATACCCGGGACAGGGAGGGTTCACGAGCAGTACTTC. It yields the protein CASTIPGTGRVHEQYF.

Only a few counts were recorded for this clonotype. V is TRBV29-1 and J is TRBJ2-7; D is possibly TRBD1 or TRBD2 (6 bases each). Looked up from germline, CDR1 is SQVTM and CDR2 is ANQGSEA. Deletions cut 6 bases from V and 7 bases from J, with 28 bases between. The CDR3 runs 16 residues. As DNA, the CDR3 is TGCAGCGTCGAACCCCAAACCGGAACAGGGAGGCGAGAGCAGTACTTC. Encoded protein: CSVEPQTGTGRREQYF.

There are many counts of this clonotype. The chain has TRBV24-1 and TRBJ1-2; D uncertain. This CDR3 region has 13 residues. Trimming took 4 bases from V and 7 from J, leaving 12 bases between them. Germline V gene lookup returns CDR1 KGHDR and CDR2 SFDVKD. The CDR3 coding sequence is TGTGCCACCAGTGACAACAAAAAATGTGGCTACACCTTC. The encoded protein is CATSDNKKCGYTF.

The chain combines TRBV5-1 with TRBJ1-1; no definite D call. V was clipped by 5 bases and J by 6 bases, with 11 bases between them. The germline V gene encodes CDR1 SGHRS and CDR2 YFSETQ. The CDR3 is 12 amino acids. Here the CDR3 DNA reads TGCGCCAGCAGTGGAGTTACCCCTGAAGCTTTCTTT. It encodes CASSGVTPEAFF.

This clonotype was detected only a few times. CDR3 protein: CSAPDYPRNTEAFF. Written as DNA, the CDR3 is TGCAGTGCTCCTGATTACCCGAGGAACACTGAAGCTTTCTTT. The chain is built from TRBV20-1 and TRBJ1-1; D call uncertain. Germline V gene lookup returns CDR1 DFQATT and CDR2 SNEGSKA (reference sequence). The CDR3 is 14 amino acids. Between the trimmed V and J ends, which lost 5 bases and 1 base, there was a span of 14 bases.

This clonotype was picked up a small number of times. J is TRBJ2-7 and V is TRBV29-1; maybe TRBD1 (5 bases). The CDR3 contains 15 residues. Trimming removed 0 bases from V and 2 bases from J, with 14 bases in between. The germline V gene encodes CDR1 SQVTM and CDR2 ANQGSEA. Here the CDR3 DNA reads TGCAGCGTTGAAGATCCGACAGCTAAACCCTACGAGCAGTACTTC. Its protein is CSVEDPTAKPYEQYF.

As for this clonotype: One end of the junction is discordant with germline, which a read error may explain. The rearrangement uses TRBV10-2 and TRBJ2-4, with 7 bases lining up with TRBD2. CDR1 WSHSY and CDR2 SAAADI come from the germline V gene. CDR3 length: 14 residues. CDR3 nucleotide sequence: TGTGCCAGCAGTGCCGGGAGGACCAAAAACATTCAGTACTTC. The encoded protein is CASSAGRTKNIQYF.

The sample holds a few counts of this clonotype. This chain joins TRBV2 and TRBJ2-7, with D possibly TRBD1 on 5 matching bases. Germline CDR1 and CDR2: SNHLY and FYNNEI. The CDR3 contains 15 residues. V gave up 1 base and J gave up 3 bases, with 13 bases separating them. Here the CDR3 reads CASSEGGTGYYEQYF. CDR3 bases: TGTGCCAGCAGTGAAGGTGGAACAGGCTACTACGAGCAGTACTTC.

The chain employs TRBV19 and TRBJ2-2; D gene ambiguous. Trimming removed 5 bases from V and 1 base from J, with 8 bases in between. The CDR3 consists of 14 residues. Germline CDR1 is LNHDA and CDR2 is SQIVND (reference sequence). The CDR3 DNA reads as TGTGCCAGTAGTGGCAGCATGAACACCGGGGAGCTGTTTTTT. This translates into CASSGSMNTGELFF.

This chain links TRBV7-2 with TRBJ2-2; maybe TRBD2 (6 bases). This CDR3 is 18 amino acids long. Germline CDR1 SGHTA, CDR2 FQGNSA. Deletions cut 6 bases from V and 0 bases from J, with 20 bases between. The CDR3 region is CASSSTPGLRSNTGELFF. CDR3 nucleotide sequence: TGTGCCAGCAGTTCTACTCCGGGACTTCGATCGAACACCGGGGAGCTGTTTTTT.